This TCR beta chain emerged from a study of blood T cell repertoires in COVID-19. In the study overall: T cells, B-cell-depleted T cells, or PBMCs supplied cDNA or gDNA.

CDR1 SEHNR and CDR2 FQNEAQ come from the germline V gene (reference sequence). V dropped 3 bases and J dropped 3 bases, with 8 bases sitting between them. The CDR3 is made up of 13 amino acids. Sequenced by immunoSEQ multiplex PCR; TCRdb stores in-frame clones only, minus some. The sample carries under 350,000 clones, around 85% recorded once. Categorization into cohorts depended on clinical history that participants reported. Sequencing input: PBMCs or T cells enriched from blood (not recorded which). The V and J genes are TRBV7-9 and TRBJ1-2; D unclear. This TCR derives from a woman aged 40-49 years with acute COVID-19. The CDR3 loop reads CASSLAQDYGYTF. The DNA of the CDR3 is TGTGCCAGCAGCTTGGCCCAGGACTATGGCTACACCTTC.